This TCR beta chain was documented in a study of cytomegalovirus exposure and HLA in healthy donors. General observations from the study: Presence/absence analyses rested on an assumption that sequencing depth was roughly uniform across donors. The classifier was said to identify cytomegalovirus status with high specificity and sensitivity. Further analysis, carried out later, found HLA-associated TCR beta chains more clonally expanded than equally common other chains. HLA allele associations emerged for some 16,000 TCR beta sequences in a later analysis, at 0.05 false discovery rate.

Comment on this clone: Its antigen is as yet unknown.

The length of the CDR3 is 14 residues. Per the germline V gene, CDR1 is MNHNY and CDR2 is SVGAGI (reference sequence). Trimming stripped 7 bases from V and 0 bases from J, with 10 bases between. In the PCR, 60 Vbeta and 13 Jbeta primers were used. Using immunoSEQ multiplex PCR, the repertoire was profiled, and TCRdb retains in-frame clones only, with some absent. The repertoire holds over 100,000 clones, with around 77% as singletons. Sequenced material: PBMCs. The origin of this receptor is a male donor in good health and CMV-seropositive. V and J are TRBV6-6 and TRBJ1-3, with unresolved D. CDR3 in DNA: TGTGCCAGCACCACGGGATCCTCTGGAAACACCATATATTTT. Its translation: CASTTGSSGNTIYF.